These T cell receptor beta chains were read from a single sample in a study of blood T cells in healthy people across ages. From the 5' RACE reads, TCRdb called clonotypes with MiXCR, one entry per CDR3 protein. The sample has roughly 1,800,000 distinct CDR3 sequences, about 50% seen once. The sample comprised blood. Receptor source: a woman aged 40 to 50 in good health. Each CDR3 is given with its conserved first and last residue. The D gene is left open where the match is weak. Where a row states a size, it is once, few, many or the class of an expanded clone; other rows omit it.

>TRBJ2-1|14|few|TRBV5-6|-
CASSFLARFNEQFF
TGTGCCAGCAGCTTCCTAGCTAGATTCAATGAGCAGTTCTTC
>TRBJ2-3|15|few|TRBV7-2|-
CASSLGGRQADTQYF
TGTGCCAGCAGCTTAGGCGGTCGCCAGGCAGATACGCAGTATTTT
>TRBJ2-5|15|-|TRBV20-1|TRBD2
CSAGPPRGGEETQYF
TGCAGTGCCGGGCCCCCGCGGGGGGGGGAAGAGACCCAGTACTTC
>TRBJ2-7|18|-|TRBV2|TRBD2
CASSSRVRLAGSGNEQYF
TGTGCCAGCAGTTCCAGGGTGCGACTAGCGGGGTCAGGGAATGAGCAGTACTTC
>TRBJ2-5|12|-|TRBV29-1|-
CSVDDSQETQYF
TGCAGCGTTGACGACAGTCAAGAGACCCAGTACTTC
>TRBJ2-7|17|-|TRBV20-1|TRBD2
CSARGGPGLAGYSEQYF
TGCAGTGCTAGAGGAGGCCCCGGACTAGCGGGGTATTCGGAGCAGTACTTC
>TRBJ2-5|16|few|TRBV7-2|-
CASSLGLGRYQETQYF
TGTGCCAGCAGCTTGGGACTTGGGAGGTACCAAGAGACCCAGTACTTC
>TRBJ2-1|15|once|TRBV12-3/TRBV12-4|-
CASRAGPRWGNEQFF
TGTGCCAGCAGAGCAGGGCCCAGATGGGGCAATGAGCAGTTCTTC
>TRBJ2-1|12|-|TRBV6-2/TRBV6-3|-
CASSPILNEQFF
TGTGCCAGCAGCCCGATACTGAATGAGCAGTTCTTC
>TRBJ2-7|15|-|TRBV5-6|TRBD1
CASSLVGQGDREQYF
TGTGCCAGCAGCTTAGTCGGACAGGGGGATCGCGAGCAGTACTTC
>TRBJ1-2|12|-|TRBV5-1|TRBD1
CASSGDRAGYTF
TGCGCCAGCAGCGGGGACAGGGCTGGCTACACCTTC
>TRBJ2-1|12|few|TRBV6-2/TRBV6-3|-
CASSTGQNEQFF
TGTGCCAGCAGTACAGGGCAGAATGAGCAGTTCTTC
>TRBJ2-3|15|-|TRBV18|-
CASSRTGGGTDTQYF
TGTGCCAGCTCTCGGACCGGGGGAGGAACAGATACGCAGTATTTT
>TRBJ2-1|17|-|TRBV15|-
CATSRDALVSSYNEQFF
TGTGCCACCAGCAGAGATGCCTTGGTCAGCTCCTACAATGAGCAGTTCTTC
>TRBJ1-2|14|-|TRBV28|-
CASRETRLLYGYTF
TGTGCCAGCAGGGAAACTCGGCTTCTCTATGGCTACACCTTC
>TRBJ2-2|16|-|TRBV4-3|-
CASSQLRGAVAGELFF
TGCGCCAGCAGCCAACTTCGGGGGGCTGTCGCCGGGGAGCTGTTTTTT
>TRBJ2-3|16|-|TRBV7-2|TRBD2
CASRETSGGPFDTQYF
TGTGCCAGCAGAGAGACTAGCGGGGGCCCGTTTGATACGCAGTATTTT
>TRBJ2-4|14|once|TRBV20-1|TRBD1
CSARAGQGLNIQYF
TGCAGTGCCCGAGCGGGACAGGGGTTAAACATTCAGTACTTC
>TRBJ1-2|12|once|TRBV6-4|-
CASSGGARNYTF
TGTGCCAGCAGTGGAGGGGCCCGGAACTACACCTTC
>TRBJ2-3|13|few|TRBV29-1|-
CSVTVRIADTQYF
TGCAGCGTTACCGTTAGGATCGCAGATACGCAGTATTTT
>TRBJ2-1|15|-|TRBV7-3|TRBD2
CASSSSGVNYNEQFF
TGTGCCAGCAGCTCTAGCGGGGTAAACTACAATGAGCAGTTCTTC
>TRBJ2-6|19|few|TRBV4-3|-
CASSQERQGADSGANVLTF
TGCGCCAGCAGCCAAGAAAGGCAGGGTGCCGACTCTGGGGCCAACGTCCTGACTTTC
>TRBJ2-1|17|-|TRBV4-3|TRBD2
CAGSQAGRGYSYNEQFF
TGCGCCGGCAGCCAAGCTGGGAGGGGATACTCCTACAATGAGCAGTTCTTC
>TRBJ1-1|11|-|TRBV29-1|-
CSVVTNTEAFF
TGCAGCGTTGTAACCAACACTGAAGCTTTCTTT
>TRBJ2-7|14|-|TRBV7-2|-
CASSVDKGLYEQYF
TGTGCCAGCAGCGTGGACAAGGGGTTATACGAGCAGTACTTC
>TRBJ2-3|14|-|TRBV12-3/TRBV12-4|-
CASKVWGSTDTQYF
TGTGCCAGCAAAGTGTGGGGTAGCACAGATACGCAGTATTTT
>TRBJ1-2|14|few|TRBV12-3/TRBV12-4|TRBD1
CASSLDRGHYGYTF
TGTGCCAGCAGTTTAGACAGGGGGCACTATGGCTACACCTTC